This T cell receptor beta chain emerged from a study of cytomegalovirus exposure and HLA in healthy donors. Profiled with immunoSEQ multiplex PCR; TCRdb holds only in-frame clones, not every one. The sample carries over 200,000 clones, 80% to 90% recorded once. Donors were drawn from the roughly 120-subject validation cohort, separate from the approximately 700-subject first cohort. The ends lost 5 bases at V and 0 bases at J; junction bases unmatched: 10. The V gene's germline CDR1 is KGHSH and CDR2 LQKENI. CDR3 length: 18 amino acids. Note on this clone: Its specificity is not known.

Study results and caveats: According to reports, the classifier identified cytomegalovirus status with high specificity and sensitivity.

V is TRBV18 and J is TRBJ2-6; 7 bases are a match to TRBD1. Sequencing was done on a sample of PBMCs. This TCR was recovered from a woman aged 18-29 years in good health and CMV-seropositive. The CDR3 DNA reads TGTGCCAGCTCAGTAGCCCGGGACAGCGACTCTGGGGCCAACGTCCTGACTTTC. It translates to CASSVARDSDSGANVLTF.